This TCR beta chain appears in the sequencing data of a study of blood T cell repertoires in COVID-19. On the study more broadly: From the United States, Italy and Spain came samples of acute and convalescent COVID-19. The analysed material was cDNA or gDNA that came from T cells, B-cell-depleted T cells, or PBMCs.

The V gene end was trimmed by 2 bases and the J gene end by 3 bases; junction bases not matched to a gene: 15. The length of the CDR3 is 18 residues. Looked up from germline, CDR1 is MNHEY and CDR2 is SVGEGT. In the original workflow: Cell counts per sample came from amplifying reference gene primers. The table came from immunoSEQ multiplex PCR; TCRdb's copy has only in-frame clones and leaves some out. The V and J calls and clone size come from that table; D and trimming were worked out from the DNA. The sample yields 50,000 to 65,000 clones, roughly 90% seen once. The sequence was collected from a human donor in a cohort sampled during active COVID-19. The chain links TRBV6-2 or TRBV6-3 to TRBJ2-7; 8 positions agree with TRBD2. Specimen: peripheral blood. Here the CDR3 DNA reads TGTGCCAGCAGTTACGAGGCAAGCTTAGCGGGACCCGACTACGAGCAGTACTTC. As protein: CASSYEASLAGPDYEQYF.